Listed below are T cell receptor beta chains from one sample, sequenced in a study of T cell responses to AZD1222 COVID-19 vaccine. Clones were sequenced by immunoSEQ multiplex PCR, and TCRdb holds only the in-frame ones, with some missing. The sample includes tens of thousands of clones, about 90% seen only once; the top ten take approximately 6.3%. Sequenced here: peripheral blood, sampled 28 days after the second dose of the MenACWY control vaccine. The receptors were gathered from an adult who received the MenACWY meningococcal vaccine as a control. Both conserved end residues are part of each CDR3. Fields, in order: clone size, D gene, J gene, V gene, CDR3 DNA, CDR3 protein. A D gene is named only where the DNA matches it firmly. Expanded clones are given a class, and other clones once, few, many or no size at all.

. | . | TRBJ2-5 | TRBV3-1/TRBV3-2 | TGTGCCAGCAGCCAAGTTGGGGGATCAGAGACCCAGTACTTC | CASSQVGGSETQYF
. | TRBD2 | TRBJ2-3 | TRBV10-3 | TGTGCCATCAGCCGCGGGGGGAGCACAGATACGCAGTATTTT | CAISRGGSTDTQYF
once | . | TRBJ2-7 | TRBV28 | TGTGCCAGCAGTCAGACGGGGGTCTCCCCTTTAGTGATCGAGCAGTACTTC | CASSQTGVSPLVIEQYF
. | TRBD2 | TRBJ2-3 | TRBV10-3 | TGTGCCATCAGTGCCGGTAGCGGGAGCACAGATACGCAGTATTTT | CAISAGSGSTDTQYF
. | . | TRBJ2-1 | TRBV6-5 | TGTGCCAGCAGTCCCGGACTGGCCAATGAGCAGTTCTTC | CASSPGLANEQFF
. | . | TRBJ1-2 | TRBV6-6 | TGTGCCAGCAGTTACACTCAAGGGGGTGAGGGCTATGGCTACACCTTC | CASSYTQGGEGYGYTF
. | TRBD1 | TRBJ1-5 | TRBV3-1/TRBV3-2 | TGTGCCAGCAGCACTTGTAGACAGGGGAGTCCCTATCAGCCCCAGCATTTT | CASSTCRQGSPYQPQHF
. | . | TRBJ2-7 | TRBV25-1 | TGTGCCAGCAGTGGGGCAGGGACCTACGAGCAGTACTTC | CASSGAGTYEQYF
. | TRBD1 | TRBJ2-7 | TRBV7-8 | TGTGCCAGCACCCCAGCAGGGGGCGGAGGCTACGAGCAGTACTTC | CASTPAGGGGYEQYF
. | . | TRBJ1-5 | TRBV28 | TGTGCCAGCAGTTTTTCGTCGGCAGTCCATCAGCCCCAGCATTTT | CASSFSSAVHQPQHF
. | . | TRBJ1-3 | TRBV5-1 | TGCGCCAGCAGCTTCGGCCCGTCTGGAAACACCATATATTTT | CASSFGPSGNTIYF
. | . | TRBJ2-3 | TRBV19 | TGTGCCAGTAGTATAGTAGTACGGGCAGATACGCAGTATTTT | CASSIVVRADTQYF
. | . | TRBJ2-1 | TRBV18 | TGTGCCAGCTCACCGCCGGGCGGGGCCGGGGGATCCTACAATGAGCAGTTCTTC | CASSPPGGAGGSYNEQFF
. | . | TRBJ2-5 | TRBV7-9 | TGTGCCAGCAGCACCGGGCTTTCAGCGGGGACCCAGTACTTC | CASSTGLSAGTQYF
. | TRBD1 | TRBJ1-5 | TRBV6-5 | TGTGCCAGCAACCTAGGGGGCAAAAATCAGCCCCAGCATTTT | CASNLGGKNQPQHF
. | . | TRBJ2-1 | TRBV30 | TGTGCCTGGAGTGACCCGGGAGTCTCCTACAATGAGCAGTTCTTC | CAWSDPGVSYNEQFF
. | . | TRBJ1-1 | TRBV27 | TGTGCCAGCAGTTTATCTGGGGGGCTGGGCACTGAAGCTTTCTTT | CASSLSGGLGTEAFF
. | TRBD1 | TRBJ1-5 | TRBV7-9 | TGTGCCAGCAGCTTAGCGACAGGGGAGAAGAATCAGCCCCAGCATTTT | CASSLATGEKNQPQHF
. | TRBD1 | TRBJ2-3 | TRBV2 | TGTGCCAGCATACCGGGACAGGCCACAGATACGCAGTATTTT | CASIPGQATDTQYF
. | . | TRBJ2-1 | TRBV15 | TGTGCCACCAGCGGACGTGGAGGTGAGCAGTTCTTC | CATSGRGGEQFF
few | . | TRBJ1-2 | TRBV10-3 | TGTGCCATCAGTGCAGGACTCTATGGCTACACCTTC | CAISAGLYGYTF
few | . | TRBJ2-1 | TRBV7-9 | TGTGCCAGCAGCTCCTGGGAGGCCACCATCTACAATGAGCAGTTCTTC | CASSSWEATIYNEQFF
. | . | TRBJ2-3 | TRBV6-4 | TGTGCCAGCAGCTCCGGGGTTAGCAGCACAGATACGCAGTATTTT | CASSSGVSSTDTQYF
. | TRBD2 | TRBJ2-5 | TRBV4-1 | TGCGCCAGCAGCCAAGAAACAGCGGGAGGGGAGACCCAGTACTTC | CASSQETAGGETQYF
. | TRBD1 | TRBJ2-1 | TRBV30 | TGTGCCTGGAGTCTTTCCGGGACAGGATTTTACAATGAGCAGTTCTTC | CAWSLSGTGFYNEQFF
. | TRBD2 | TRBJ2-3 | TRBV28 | TGTGCCAGCAGTTCCCTCCCAGCGACTAGCGGGAGGGGAGATACGCAGTATTTT | CASSSLPATSGRGDTQYF
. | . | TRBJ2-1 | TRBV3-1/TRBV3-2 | TGTGCCAGCAGCCAAGAATACGGTCCCCATTCGATCGGTTTATACAATGAGCAGTTCTTC | CASSQEYGPHSIGLYNEQFF
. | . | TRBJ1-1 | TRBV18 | TGTGCCAGCCTCCGGGACGGGGACGCAAGAAATGAAGCTTTCTTT | CASLRDGDARNEAFF
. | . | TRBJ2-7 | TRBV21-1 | TGTGCCAGCAGCAATAGCGGGAGGGATGGCGAGCAGTACTTC | CASSNSGRDGEQYF
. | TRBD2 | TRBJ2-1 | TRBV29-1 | TGCAGCGTAGAGACTAGCGGGAGCTGGGGCTCCTACAATGAGCAGTTCTTC | CSVETSGSWGSYNEQFF
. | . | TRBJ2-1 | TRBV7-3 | TGTGCCAGCAGCCCTACAGGGAAATCCTACAATGAGCAGTTCTTC | CASSPTGKSYNEQFF
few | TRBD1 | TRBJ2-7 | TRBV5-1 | TGCGCCAGCAGCCGGGAGGGACAGGGGCGCTCCGTCTACGAGCAGTACTTC | CASSREGQGRSVYEQYF
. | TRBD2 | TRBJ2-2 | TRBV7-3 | TGTGCCAGCAGCCCCTGGGCGGGAGGCACGACCGGGGAGCTGTTTTTT | CASSPWAGGTTGELFF
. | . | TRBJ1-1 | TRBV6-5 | TGTGCCAGCAGTTTCAGGGAGAGGGGCTCCACTGAAGCTTTCTTT | CASSFRERGSTEAFF
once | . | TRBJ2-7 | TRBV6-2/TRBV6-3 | TGTGCCAGCAGCACAACCTACGAGCAGTACTTC | CASSTTYEQYF
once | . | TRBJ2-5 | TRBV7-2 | TGTGCCAGCAGCCGGTTCTATGGAGAAGAGACCCAGTACTTC | CASSRFYGEETQYF
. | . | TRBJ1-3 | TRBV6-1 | TGTGCCAGCAGTGAAAAAACGAGCCCGAGGGGCACCATATATTTT | CASSEKTSPRGTIYF
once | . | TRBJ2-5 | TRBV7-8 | TGTGCCAGCAGCCTAACGGACAGAGAAGAGACCCAGTACTTC | CASSLTDREETQYF
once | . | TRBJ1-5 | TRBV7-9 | TGTGCCAGCAGCTACGCCGATCAGCCCCAGCATTTT | CASSYADQPQHF
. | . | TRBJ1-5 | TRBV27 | TGTGCCAGCAGTTTCAAGGGGTTAAGCAATCAGCCCCAGCATTTT | CASSFKGLSNQPQHF
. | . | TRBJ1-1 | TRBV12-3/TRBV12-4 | TGTGCCAGCGGCCTTGGGAGGTACACTGAAGCTTTCTTT | CASGLGRYTEAFF
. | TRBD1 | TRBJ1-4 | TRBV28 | TGTGCCAGCAGTCCGCCCAGGGGACAGAGAGCTAATGAAAAACTGTTTTTT | CASSPPRGQRANEKLFF
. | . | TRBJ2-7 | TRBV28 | TGTGCCAGCAGTTCCCTCGGCGCCCCTCCCTCCTACGAGCAGTACTTC | CASSSLGAPPSYEQYF
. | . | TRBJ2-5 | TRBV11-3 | TGTGCCAGCAGCCGACAGCTACAAGAGACCCAGTACTTC | CASSRQLQETQYF
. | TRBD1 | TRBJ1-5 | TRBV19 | TGTGCCAGTAAAGGGGGCTTGGGCAATCAGCCCCAGCATTTT | CASKGGLGNQPQHF
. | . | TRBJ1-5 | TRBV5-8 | TGTGCCAGCAGCCTCCGAGGACGCAATCAGCCCCAGCATTTT | CASSLRGRNQPQHF
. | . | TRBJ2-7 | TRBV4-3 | TGCGCCAGCAGCCAAGATCTGGCAGCATCCTACGAGCAGTACTTC | CASSQDLAASYEQYF
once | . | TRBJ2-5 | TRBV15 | TGTGCCACCAGCAGGGGGACCGACTTGGGGTCAGAGACCCAGTACTTC | CATSRGTDLGSETQYF
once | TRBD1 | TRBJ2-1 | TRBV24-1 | TGTGCCACCCCCCGGACAGGGCGAAATGAGCAGTTCTTC | CATPRTGRNEQFF
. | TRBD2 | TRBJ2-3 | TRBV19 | TGTGCCAGTAGTTTCAACTCGGGACTACTCCTTAGCACAGATACGCAGTATTTT | CASSFNSGLLLSTDTQYF
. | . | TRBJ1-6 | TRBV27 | TGTGCCACCCAGGGAGGGGCCGATTCACCCCTCCACTTT | CATQGGADSPLHF
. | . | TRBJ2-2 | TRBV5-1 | TGCGCCAGCAGCGTGAACACCGGGGAGCTGTTTTTT | CASSVNTGELFF
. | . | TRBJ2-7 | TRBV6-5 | TGTGCCAGCAATGGTGGGGGTTACGAGCAGTACTTC | CASNGGGYEQYF